This T cell receptor (beta chain) derives from a study of blood T cell repertoires in COVID-19. About the study: Sites in the United States, Italy and Spain provided acute and convalescent COVID-19 samples. T cells, B-cell-depleted T cells, or PBMCs provided the cDNA or gDNA that served as material.

The V gene end was trimmed by 5 bases and the J gene end by 0 bases; junction bases not matched to a gene: 3. Germline loops: CDR1 SGHNT, CDR2 YYREEE (reference sequence). The CDR3 loop spans 15 amino acids. Clones were sequenced by immunoSEQ multiplex PCR, and TCRdb holds only the in-frame ones, with some missing. The sample lists under 80,000 clones, roughly 84% occurring once. This chain connects TRBV5-4 to TRBJ2-2; 8 bases line up with TRBD1. What was sequenced was peripheral blood. This receptor was taken from an elderly man with acute or convalescent COVID-19. The CDR3 nucleotides read TGTGCCAGCAGGCCAGGGGGCTCGAACACCGGGGAGCTGTTTTTT. Translated: CASRPGGSNTGELFF.